These T cell receptor beta chains were read from a single sample in a study of T cell responses to AZD1222 COVID-19 vaccine. Repertoires were generated with immunoSEQ multiplex PCR, while TCRdb's copy carries only in-frame clones and drops some. The sample carries over 120,000 clones, about 92% recorded once. The material was peripheral blood, obtained on day 0 of AZD1222 vaccination. The receptors derive from an adult in good health. CDR3s include the opening cysteine and the closing phenylalanine or tryptophan. The D gene is left open where the match is weak. Size is omitted from some rows. Given values are once, few, many or a class for expanded clones.

J gene: TRBJ2-7; V gene: TRBV28; clone size: .; D gene: .; CDR3 protein: CASSLGAEDEQYF; CDR3 DNA: TGTGCCAGCAGTTTAGGGGCCGAGGACGAGCAGTACTTC
J gene: TRBJ1-2; V gene: TRBV6-6; clone size: once; D gene: .; CDR3 protein: CASSYVRGYGYTF; CDR3 DNA: TGTGCCAGCAGTTATGTCAGGGGTTATGGCTACACCTTC
J gene: TRBJ1-5; V gene: TRBV6-2/TRBV6-3; clone size: .; D gene: .; CDR3 protein: CASSTPLGPSQPQHF; CDR3 DNA: TGTGCCAGCAGTACCCCACTGGGGCCCAGCCAGCCCCAGCATTTT
J gene: TRBJ1-1; V gene: TRBV28; clone size: .; D gene: .; CDR3 protein: CASSTPGQLNTEAFF; CDR3 DNA: TGTGCCAGCAGTACCCCTGGACAGCTGAACACTGAAGCTTTCTTT
J gene: TRBJ1-1; V gene: TRBV29-1; clone size: .; D gene: .; CDR3 protein: CSVEVFRGRMEAFF; CDR3 DNA: TGCAGCGTTGAGGTGTTTCGGGGGAGGATGGAAGCTTTCTTT
J gene: TRBJ1-1; V gene: TRBV18; clone size: .; D gene: TRBD1; CDR3 protein: CASSLGTAADTEAFF; CDR3 DNA: TGTGCCAGCTCACTTGGGACAGCGGCGGACACTGAAGCTTTCTTT
J gene: TRBJ2-3; V gene: TRBV6-5; clone size: once; D gene: .; CDR3 protein: CASSYRDTQYF; CDR3 DNA: TGTGCCAGCAGTTACCGAGATACGCAGTATTTT
J gene: TRBJ2-2; V gene: TRBV4-1; clone size: .; D gene: TRBD2; CDR3 protein: CASSSRGRVGELFF; CDR3 DNA: TGCGCCAGCAGCTCGCGGGGGAGGGTCGGGGAGCTGTTTTTT
J gene: TRBJ2-3; V gene: TRBV3-1/TRBV3-2; clone size: .; D gene: .; CDR3 protein: CASSRGPSTDTQYF; CDR3 DNA: TGTGCCAGCAGCCGGGGCCCTAGCACAGATACGCAGTATTTT
J gene: TRBJ1-4; V gene: TRBV2; clone size: .; D gene: TRBD1; CDR3 protein: CASSEGATGVSFF; CDR3 DNA: TGTGCCAGCAGTGAAGGAGCTACAGGGGTTTCGTTTTTT
J gene: TRBJ1-6; V gene: TRBV13; clone size: .; D gene: .; CDR3 protein: CASSWSTQSSYNSPLHF; CDR3 DNA: TGTGCCAGCAGCTGGTCGACACAGAGCTCCTATAATTCACCCCTCCACTTT
J gene: TRBJ1-1; V gene: TRBV30; clone size: .; D gene: .; CDR3 protein: CAWLEVNTEAFF; CDR3 DNA: TGTGCCTGGCTGGAAGTGAACACTGAAGCTTTCTTT
J gene: TRBJ1-5; V gene: TRBV27; clone size: few; D gene: .; CDR3 protein: CASSTSSQPQHF; CDR3 DNA: TGTGCCAGCAGCACCAGCAGTCAGCCCCAGCATTTT
J gene: TRBJ2-7; V gene: TRBV29-1; clone size: .; D gene: .; CDR3 protein: CSAARIGYEQYF; CDR3 DNA: TGCAGCGCCGCGAGGATCGGTTACGAGCAGTACTTC
J gene: TRBJ1-5; V gene: TRBV4-1; clone size: .; D gene: .; CDR3 protein: CASSQGGSEYSNQPQHF; CDR3 DNA: TGCGCCAGCAGCCAAGGGGGCAGCGAATATAGCAATCAGCCCCAGCATTTT
J gene: TRBJ2-7; V gene: TRBV28; clone size: once; D gene: .; CDR3 protein: CASTRASFSSSYEQYF; CDR3 DNA: TGTGCCAGCACCCGGGCCAGTTTTTCGAGCTCCTACGAGCAGTACTTC
J gene: TRBJ1-4; V gene: TRBV2; clone size: .; D gene: .; CDR3 protein: CASRLGGSNEKLFF; CDR3 DNA: TGTGCCAGCCGCTTGGGGGGTAGTAATGAAAAACTGTTTTTT
J gene: TRBJ2-1; V gene: TRBV3-1/TRBV3-2; clone size: .; D gene: .; CDR3 protein: CASSQDEQFF; CDR3 DNA: TGTGCCAGCAGCCAAGATGAGCAGTTCTTC
J gene: TRBJ1-5; V gene: TRBV7-6; clone size: few; D gene: .; CDR3 protein: CASSSRPGSNQPQHF; CDR3 DNA: TGTGCCAGCAGCTCCCGCCCGGGTAGCAATCAGCCCCAGCATTTT
J gene: TRBJ2-7; V gene: TRBV27; clone size: .; D gene: TRBD1; CDR3 protein: CASSRDRDPSYEQYF; CDR3 DNA: TGTGCCAGCAGCAGGGACAGGGACCCCTCCTACGAGCAGTACTTC
J gene: TRBJ1-6; V gene: TRBV7-9; clone size: .; D gene: TRBD1; CDR3 protein: CASSQPSLYRDRGNSPLHF; CDR3 DNA: TGTGCCAGCAGCCAGCCGTCACTATACCGGGACAGGGGTAATTCACCCCTCCACTTT
J gene: TRBJ2-7; V gene: TRBV18; clone size: .; D gene: .; CDR3 protein: CASSPGDSSYEQYF; CDR3 DNA: TGTGCCAGCTCACCGGGAGACAGCTCCTACGAGCAGTACTTC
J gene: TRBJ1-1; V gene: TRBV10-3; clone size: .; D gene: TRBD1; CDR3 protein: CAISTQGVSTEAFF; CDR3 DNA: TGTGCCATCTCAACACAGGGGGTTAGCACTGAAGCTTTCTTT
J gene: TRBJ1-2; V gene: TRBV28; clone size: .; D gene: TRBD1; CDR3 protein: CASSSPGTGAFYGYTF; CDR3 DNA: TGTGCCAGCAGTAGCCCGGGGACAGGGGCTTTCTATGGCTACACCTTC
J gene: TRBJ2-3; V gene: TRBV4-2; clone size: .; D gene: TRBD2; CDR3 protein: CASSPEGLAGGTSTDTQYF; CDR3 DNA: TGTGCCAGCAGCCCCGAAGGACTAGCGGGGGGTACTAGCACAGATACGCAGTATTTT
J gene: TRBJ1-1; V gene: TRBV6-5; clone size: .; D gene: .; CDR3 protein: CASTPSSGIEAFF; CDR3 DNA: TGTGCCAGCACCCCCTCCTCGGGGATTGAAGCTTTCTTT
J gene: TRBJ1-6; V gene: TRBV5-1; clone size: .; D gene: .; CDR3 protein: CASSLAGSSYNSPLHF; CDR3 DNA: TGCGCCAGCAGCTTGGCGGGGAGCTCCTATAATTCACCCCTCCACTTT
J gene: TRBJ2-7; V gene: TRBV6-2/TRBV6-3; clone size: few; D gene: TRBD1; CDR3 protein: CASSRGQGPRSEYF; CDR3 DNA: TGTGCCAGCAGTCGCGGACAGGGACCCCGATCGGAGTACTTC
J gene: TRBJ1-1; V gene: TRBV6-5; clone size: .; D gene: TRBD1; CDR3 protein: CASSPDRLGTEAFF; CDR3 DNA: TGTGCCAGCAGCCCGGACAGGCTGGGCACTGAAGCTTTCTTT
J gene: TRBJ2-3; V gene: TRBV6-5; clone size: .; D gene: .; CDR3 protein: CASGTVRTDTQYF; CDR3 DNA: TGTGCCAGCGGAACAGTACGAACAGATACGCAGTATTTT
J gene: TRBJ2-5; V gene: TRBV29-1; clone size: .; D gene: .; CDR3 protein: CSVELGSETQYF; CDR3 DNA: TGCAGCGTCGAACTAGGCTCAGAGACCCAGTACTTC
J gene: TRBJ1-2; V gene: TRBV6-2/TRBV6-3; clone size: .; D gene: .; CDR3 protein: CASSLPDTLGYTF; CDR3 DNA: TGTGCCAGCAGTCTCCCCGACACTCTCGGCTACACCTTC
J gene: TRBJ1-5; V gene: TRBV2; clone size: .; D gene: .; CDR3 protein: CASVIDSNQPQHF; CDR3 DNA: TGTGCCAGCGTCATCGATAGCAATCAGCCCCAGCATTTT
J gene: TRBJ2-5; V gene: TRBV12-5; clone size: .; D gene: TRBD1; CDR3 protein: CASGRDRQETQYF; CDR3 DNA: TGTGCTAGTGGACGGGACAGACAAGAGACCCAGTACTTC
J gene: TRBJ2-7; V gene: TRBV5-1; clone size: .; D gene: .; CDR3 protein: CASSLRGDGHEQYF; CDR3 DNA: TGCGCCAGCAGCTTGCGGGGAGATGGCCACGAGCAGTACTTC
J gene: TRBJ1-1; V gene: TRBV6-5; clone size: .; D gene: .; CDR3 protein: CASSYLEEEGGTEAFF; CDR3 DNA: TGTGCCAGCAGTTACCTCGAGGAGGAGGGGGGGACTGAAGCTTTCTTT
J gene: TRBJ1-4; V gene: TRBV6-6; clone size: once; D gene: .; CDR3 protein: CASSYSRLDEKLFF; CDR3 DNA: TGTGCCAGCAGTTACTCCCGCCTTGATGAAAAACTGTTTTTT
J gene: TRBJ2-1; V gene: TRBV4-3; clone size: .; D gene: .; CDR3 protein: CASSQDFQGANEQFF; CDR3 DNA: TGCGCCAGCAGCCAAGATTTCCAAGGGGCGAATGAGCAGTTCTTC
J gene: TRBJ1-4; V gene: TRBV4-2; clone size: .; D gene: TRBD1; CDR3 protein: CASSQVLGTGNEKLFF; CDR3 DNA: TGTGCCAGCAGCCAAGTTCTAGGGACAGGGAATGAAAAACTGTTTTTT
J gene: TRBJ2-7; V gene: TRBV4-2; clone size: .; D gene: .; CDR3 protein: CASSQDRTYEQYF; CDR3 DNA: TGTGCCAGCAGCCAAGATAGGACCTACGAGCAGTACTTC
J gene: TRBJ2-7; V gene: TRBV6-2/TRBV6-3; clone size: .; D gene: TRBD1; CDR3 protein: CASSWGQGAYEQYF; CDR3 DNA: TGTGCCAGCAGCTGGGGACAGGGAGCCTACGAGCAGTACTTC